The present T cell receptor beta chain was sequenced within a study of T-cell memory formation after mild COVID-19 (TCRdb year 2021). Concerning the study at large: Most TCR sequence clusters were specific to one of the two donors. In a couple of donors, T-cell clones that expanded and contracted after mild COVID-19 were tracked by sequencing TCRalpha and TCRbeta repertoires over time. The cohort was made up of two young adult volunteers, one female and one male, who were previously healthy.

Sequenced on an Illumina NovaSeq 6000. TCRalpha and TCRbeta cDNA libraries were built by 5'RACE with constant-segment primers, adding sample barcodes and unique molecular identifiers. RNA was extracted from every sample with Trizol reagent. Libraries were amplified in two PCR steps, with a second sample barcode and Illumina TruSeq adapters added in the second step. Sequencing of the libraries was done on an Illumina NovaSeq, producing 2 x 150 bp paired-end reads. The authors' analysis ran thus. With migec v1.2.7, reads were demultiplexed and then collapsed into UMI-guided consensus sequences. Using mixcr v2.1.11, UMI consensuses were aligned to TRA and TRB V and J templates and then assembled into clonotypes. A clonotype was counted as expanded or contracted only if both edgeR and NoisET called the change significant, with noise models trained on biological replicates. For edgeR calls, a false discovery rate-adjusted p below 0.01 and a log2 fold-change threshold of 1 were applied. PCA with hierarchical clustering of max-normalized trajectories of the 1000 most abundant clonotypes was used as exploratory dynamics analysis. The CD4 or CD8 phenotype of responding clones was assigned using the separately sequenced CD4+ and CD8+ repertoires. TCRdb itself trimmed the public reads at Q25 with fastp, ran MiXCR and retained productive beta chains. Identical CDR3 protein sequences are pooled into one entry, listed with their most common genes and DNA. The V and J calls and clone size are TCRdb's, not the authors'. Across this sample there are under 250,000 distinct CDR3 sequences, with roughly 27% seen only once. The top ten clones comprise roughly 11% of the sample.

Ficoll-Paque density gradient centrifugation was used to isolate PBMCs. Via the germline V gene (reference sequence), CDR1 is DFQATT and CDR2 SNEGSKA. The CDR3 contains 12 residues, cysteine and phenylalanine counted. Only CDR3 DNA remains: 36 bases, in frame from the first base. V lost 6 bases and J lost 3 bases; the stretch between them is 10 bases long. With respect to this clonotype: The antigen this receptor binds is unknown. Per-base quality was not reported, and no clone a single base away is much larger than it.

Points the paper makes about the study in general: Only two mild cases were covered by the study, and larger cohorts that include severe cases with pre-infection samples were considered necessary. Some responding clones were detected in pre-infection memory, which suggested that pre-existing cross-reactive memory T cells had joined the SARS-CoV-2 response. Whether the second-wave clones peaking on day 37 were SARS-CoV-2 specific was not confirmed. Balanced CD4/CD8 phenotypes were observed for clones contracting from day 15 to 85, whereas a bias towards CD4+ was observed for a second wave of clones expanding from day 15 to 37. Contracting CD4+ clones turned up mainly in the CM and EM memory subsets, whereas EMRA was where CD8+ clones were enriched.

The sequence was collected from an adult woman who had mild COVID-19 (a few samples of this study predate the infection). The sample titles of this study are shuffled in the database, so cell type and time point are left out; the donor was told from shared clones. The rearrangement joined TRBV20-1 to TRBJ2-3; the D region possibly corresponds to TRBD2 (6 bases align). The sample taken for sequencing was PBMCs or a T cell subset sorted from them (not recorded which). The CDR3 corresponds to CSALTRTDTQYF. The sequenced DNA: TGCAGTGCCCTGACTAGGACAGATACGCAGTATTTT.